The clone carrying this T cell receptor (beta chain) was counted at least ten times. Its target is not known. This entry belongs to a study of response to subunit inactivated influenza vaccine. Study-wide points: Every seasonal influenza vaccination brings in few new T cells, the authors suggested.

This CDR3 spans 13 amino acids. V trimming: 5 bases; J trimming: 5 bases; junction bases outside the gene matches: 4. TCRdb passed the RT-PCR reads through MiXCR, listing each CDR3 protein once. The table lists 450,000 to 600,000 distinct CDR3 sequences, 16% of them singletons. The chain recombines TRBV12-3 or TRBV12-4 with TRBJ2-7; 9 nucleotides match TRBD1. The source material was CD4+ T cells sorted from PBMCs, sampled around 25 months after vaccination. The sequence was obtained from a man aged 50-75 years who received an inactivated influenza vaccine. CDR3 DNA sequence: TGTGCCAGCAGTCTGACAGGGGGGAACGAGCAGTACTTC. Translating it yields CASSLTGGNEQYF.